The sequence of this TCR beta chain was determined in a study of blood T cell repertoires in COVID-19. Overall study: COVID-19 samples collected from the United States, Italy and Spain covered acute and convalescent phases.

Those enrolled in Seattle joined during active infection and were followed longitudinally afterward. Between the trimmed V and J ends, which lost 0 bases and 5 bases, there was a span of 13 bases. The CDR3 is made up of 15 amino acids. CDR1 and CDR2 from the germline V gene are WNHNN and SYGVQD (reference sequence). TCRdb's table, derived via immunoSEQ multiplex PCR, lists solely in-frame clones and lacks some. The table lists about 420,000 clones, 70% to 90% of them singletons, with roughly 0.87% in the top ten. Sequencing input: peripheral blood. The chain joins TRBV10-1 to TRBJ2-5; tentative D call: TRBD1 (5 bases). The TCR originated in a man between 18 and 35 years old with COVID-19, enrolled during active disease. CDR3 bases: TGCGCCAGCAGTGAGTCGATAGGGGTCGGGGAGACCCAGTACTTC. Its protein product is CASSESIGVGETQYF.